These 23 T cell receptor beta chains came from one sample sequenced in a study of CD8+ T cells in alopecia areata. Cutaneous lymph node cells were pooled, and they were sorted using CD4, CD8alpha, NKG2D, NKG2ACE and other markers. In each case, RNA was isolated and then reverse transcribed into cDNA as the sequencing template. Assay used: immunoSEQ multiplex PCR; TCRdb lists only in-frame clones, some missing. The repertoire has 290,000 or so clones, none seen only once; the ten largest take 1.2%. The material sequenced was CD4+ T cells sorted from a lymph node. These TCRs come from a C3H/HeJ mouse with alopecia areata. The mouse strain carries the MHC haplotype H2-k.

On this clone: Gene names refer to mouse genes. The read halts 4 residues ahead of the CDR3 end, with the missing end drawn from the germline J gene. Other DNA sequences from this sample encode an identical CDR3 as well. The V gene is TRBV1, the J gene TRBJ2-1; 9 bases map to TRBD2. This CDR3 region has 15 residues. The junction had 4 bases not matched to a gene; V was cut back by 3 bases and J by 4 bases. Germline values: CDR1 NSQYPW, CDR2 LRSPGD (reference sequence). The part of the CDR3 DNA that was read is TGCACCTGCAGTGCGGAGGGGACTGGGTATGCT. This gives the protein CTCSAEGTGYA. The full CDR3 protein reads CTCSAEGTGYAEQFF.

Turning to this clone: The listed genes are named as in mouse. The read falls 4 residues short of the CDR3 end, and the missing part is taken from the germline J gene. The chain uses TRBV5 and TRBJ2-5, with D possibly TRBD1 on 7 matching bases. The CDR3 is made up of 14 amino acids. CDR1 and CDR2 (germline): LGHNA, YNLKQL (reference sequence). The CDR3 bases that were read are TGTGCCAGCAGCCACCCGGAGGGGGCAGAC. It is translated as CASSHPEGAD. The CDR3 reads in full as CASSHPEGADTQYF.

With regard to this clone: These gene names are mouse names. The read halts 4 residues ahead of the CDR3 end, with the missing end drawn from the germline J gene. This chain uses TRBV13-1 with TRBJ1-1; TRBD1 agrees at 11 bases. The J segment lost 3 bases and the V segment lost 4 bases, leaving 5 bases of the junction unmatched. CDR3 length: 15 amino acids. Per the germline V gene, CDR1 is NSHNY and CDR2 is SYGAGN. This CDR3 is CASSRTGGAHTEVFF. Incomplete CDR3 DNA: TGTGCCAGCAGTCGGACAGGGGGCGCGCACACA.

Concerning this clone: Gene names denote mouse genes. From the germline J gene comes the end of the CDR3, since the read stops 4 residues before it. The chain carries TRBV5 and TRBJ2-7; 8 bases agree with TRBD2. The CDR3 covers 14 residues. CDR1 and CDR2 (germline): LGHNA, YNLKQL (reference sequence). CDR3 DNA (partial): TGTGCCAGCAGCCAAGGGCCTGGGGGGTAT. It encodes CASSQGPGGY. The whole CDR3 region reads CASSQGPGGYEQYF.

Comments on this clone: Germline and genes here are mouse. The sequenced fragment ends 4 residues before the CDR3 boundary, so the rest is inferred from the germline J gene. The rearrangement uses TRBV13-2 and TRBJ2-7; D gene uncertain. V lost 1 base and J 2 bases, leaving 10 bases between the germline ends. In germline, CDR1 is NNHNN, CDR2 SYGAGS (reference sequence). There are 14 residues in the CDR3. The covered CDR3 bases are TGTGCCAGCGGTGATCGCCAGAAACCCTAT. Protein sequence: CASGDRQKPY. The complete CDR3 sequence is CASGDRQKPYEQYF.

With respect to this clone: Each gene name is a mouse one. From the germline J gene comes the end of the CDR3, since the read stops 4 residues before it. Other DNA sequences in this sample translate to the same CDR3. This sequence joins TRBV13-1 and TRBJ2-3; tentatively, D is TRBD2 (5 bases). From germline, CDR1 is NSHNY and CDR2 SYGAGN. Trimming shortened V by 2 bases and J by 0 bases, and 7 bases separated the two germline ends. This CDR3 has 14 amino acids. This chain's CDR3 is CASSELGSAETLYF. Partial CDR3 DNA: TGTGCCAGCAGTGAGCTGGGAAGTGCAGAA.

As concerns this clone: Gene names follow the mouse nomenclature. With the read ending 4 residues before the CDR3 end, the germline J gene is used to fill in that end. V gene TRBV13-2 combines with J gene TRBJ2-3, with 7 bases fitting TRBD2. V dropped 1 base and J dropped 0; count of bases not matched to a gene: 8. Germline V gene lookup returns CDR1 NNHNN and CDR2 SYGAGS (reference sequence). The CDR3 extends over 17 amino acids. CDR3 bases read: TGTGCCAGCGGTGATAGTCTCTGGGGGTCTAGTGCAGAA. The encoded protein is CASGDSLWGSSAE. The entire CDR3 protein reads CASGDSLWGSSAETLYF.

This clone occurred a few times. Gene names are the mouse ones. The CDR3 end falls 4 residues outside the read, so it is completed with the germline J gene. The chain is built from TRBV13-3 and TRBJ2-7; TRBD2 matches at 10 bases. Germline CDR1 reads NNHDY; CDR2 reads SYVADS. The CDR3 consists of 16 residues. The CDR3 spells CASSDLPGGAGDEQYF. CDR3 bases read: TGTGCCAGCAGTGACCTCCCTGGGGGGGCGGGTGAT.

Of note for this clone: Genes and germline are mouse. The CDR3 goes on 4 residues after the read ends, and that part is filled in from the germline J gene. This sequence joins TRBV14 and TRBJ2-1, with D maybe TRBD1 (5 bases). This CDR3 has 14 amino acids. V lost 2 bases, J lost 0 bases, and 6 bases lay in between. CDR1 and CDR2 (germline): SGHDT, FRDEAV. CDR3 residues: CASSLGVNYAEQFF. The sequenced CDR3 bases are TGTGCCAGCAGTTTAGGGGTTAACTATGCT.

There are a few counts of this clone. Mouse germline and gene names are used. Read data end 4 residues before the CDR3 end; the end is taken from the germline J gene. The V call is TRBV17, the J call TRBJ2-7; TRBD1 matches at 10 bases. The germline gives CDR1 MNHDT, CDR2 YYDKIL. The CDR3 length is 15 residues. V shed 5 bases, J shed 1 base, and the junction held 5 bases outside the gene matches. CDR3 amino acids: CASSSPGQGSYEQYF. The CDR3 DNA, read in part, is TGTGCTAGCAGTTCCCCGGGACAGGGGTCCTAT.

Note on this clone: Gene names follow the mouse nomenclature. The read is 4 residues too short to cover the CDR3 end, so that end is filled in from the germline J gene. Additional DNA sequences in this sample encode the identical CDR3. The chain recombines TRBV19 with TRBJ2-7; no definite D call. This CDR3 has 13 amino acids. Germline V lookup: CDR1 FNHDT, CDR2 SITEND (reference sequence). The V end lost 2 bases, the J end lost 2 bases, and 8 bases lay between the germline ends. This CDR3 is CASSISGPYEQYF. The covered CDR3 bases are TGTGCCAGCAGTATCTCTGGCCCCTAT.

This clone was counted between two and nine times. Gene labels here are mouse ones. Read coverage stops 4 residues before the CDR3 terminus; the germline J gene supplies the remainder. V usage is TRBV16 and J usage is TRBJ2-7; 8 positions match TRBD2. The CDR3 has 18 amino acids. Germline CDR1 and CDR2: SGHSA and FRNQAP. Trimming at V came to 1 base and at J to 0 bases, leaving 11 bases not matched to a gene. The CDR3 DNA, read in part, is TGTGCAAGCAGCTTAGCGGCGGGACTGGTCAGGAGCTCCTAT. Translated: CASSLAAGLVRSSY. The full CDR3 protein is CASSLAAGLVRSSYEQYF.

This clone has just a few counts. A much bigger clone sits one base away, suggesting this may be a read error. Mouse gene names and germline throughout. Sequencing ends 4 residues short of the CDR3 end; the germline J gene provides the rest. Other DNA sequences in this specimen translate into the identical CDR3. The chain combines TRBV19 with TRBJ2-3; 9 bases align to TRBD1. The germline CDR1 and CDR2 sequences are FNHDT and SITEND (reference sequence). J was trimmed by 3 bases and V by 5 bases; bases with no gene match: 1. The CDR3 is 13 amino acids. The DNA read from the CDR3 is TGTGCCAGCAGGGACAGGGGCGCAGAA. Amino acid sequence: CASRDRGAE. The full CDR3 is CASRDRGAETLYF.

This clone has just a few counts. Genes here carry mouse names. The CDR3 end lies 4 residues beyond the end of the read and is filled in from the germline J gene. The chain employs TRBV5 and TRBJ2-2; 8 bases fit TRBD2. CDR3 size: 15 residues. The germline gives CDR1 LGHNA, CDR2 YNLKQL (reference sequence). V was clipped by 4 bases and J by 2 bases; unmatched bases: 3. CDR3 bases read: TGTGCCAGCAGCCCCCACTGGGGGAACACCGGG. It encodes CASSPHWGNTG. The full-length CDR3 reads as CASSPHWGNTGQLYF.

In the case of this clone: The genes and germline here are from mouse. The read ends 4 residues before the CDR3 terminus; that terminus is restored from the germline J gene. Other DNA sequences in the same sample also yield this CDR3. J is TRBJ2-5 and V is TRBV13-1; no reliable D call. Trimming stripped 1 base from V and 0 bases from J, with 3 bases between. This CDR3 is 13 amino acids long. CDR1 is NSHNY, CDR2 SYGAGN, per germline. CDR3 region: CASSDHNQDTQYF. The CDR3 DNA, read in part, is TGTGCCAGCAGTGATCATAACCAAGAC.

About this clone: Gene names are mouse gene names. The read finishes 4 residues shy of the CDR3 end, and the germline J gene is used to complete it. The chain recombines TRBV1 with TRBJ1-4; 12 nucleotides agree with TRBD1. Germline V gene lookup returns CDR1 NSQYPW and CDR2 LRSPGD (reference sequence). CDR3 size: 14 residues. CDR3 loop: CTCSGDRGRERLFF. CDR3 DNA, as far as it was read: TGCACCTGCAGTGGGGACAGGGGGCGCGAA. Drawing the rest from reference TRBV1 and TRBJ1-4, the complete variable domain is VTLLEQNPRWRLVPRGQAVNLRCILKNSQYPWMSWYQQDLQKQLQWLFTLRSPGDKEVKSLPGADYLATRVTDTELRLQVANMSQGRTLYCTCSGDRGRERLFFGHGTKLSVL.

This clone was detected a few times. Genes here carry mouse names. The read ends 4 residues early relative to the CDR3; the germline J gene fills the gap. The genes are TRBV13-2 and TRBJ1-2; D may be TRBD1 (5 bases). Trimming shortened V by 0 bases and J by 0 bases, and 9 bases separated the two germline ends. The germline CDR1 and CDR2 sequences are NNHNN and SYGAGS (reference sequence). The CDR3 loop spans 15 amino acids. CDR3 DNA (partial): TGTGCCAGCGGTGATGTGCAGGGAGCAAACTCC. The encoded protein is CASGDVQGANS. The complete CDR3 protein is CASGDVQGANSDYTF.

This clone appeared a few times. The listed genes are named as in mouse. The read ends 4 residues before the CDR3 terminus; that terminus is restored from the germline J gene. The chain recombines TRBV1 with TRBJ2-5, with unresolved D. Germline V gene sequence: CDR1 NSQYPW, CDR2 LRSPGD (reference sequence). The CDR3 length is 13 residues. V was clipped by 6 bases and J by 0 bases, with 7 bases between them. Partial CDR3 DNA: TGCACCTGCAGAGACAATAACCAAGAC. Its protein product is CTCRDNNQD. The complete CDR3 protein is CTCRDNNQDTQYF.

This clone has more than one count but fewer than ten. The genes are named according to mouse. The CDR3 reads CASSESGQTNTGQLYF. The DNA read from the CDR3 is TGTGCCAGCAGTGAAAGCGGACAGACAAACACCGGG. The V call is TRBV13-1, the J call TRBJ2-2; tentative D call: TRBD1 (6 bases). The read is 4 residues too short to cover the CDR3 end, so that end is filled in from the germline J gene. Trimming left V 2 bases short and J 0 bases short, with 11 bases between. This CDR3 is 16 amino acids long. Germline assignment: CDR1 NSHNY and CDR2 SYGAGN.

In its sample, this clone was seen a few times. Any gene name here is a mouse gene name. The CDR3 goes on 4 residues after the read ends, and that part is filled in from the germline J gene. Other DNA sequences in the same sample also yield this CDR3. The V call is TRBV5, the J call TRBJ2-7, with 7 positions matching TRBD1. Germline trimming cut 0 bases from V and 3 bases from J; bases unmatched to any gene: 2. Germline CDR1 and CDR2: LGHNA and YNLKQL (reference sequence). There are 14 residues in the CDR3. CDR3 DNA (partial): TGTGCCAGCAGCCAAGAGGCAGGGGGCTAT. This gives the protein CASSQEAGGY. The entire CDR3 protein reads CASSQEAGGYEQYF.

The sample holds a few counts of this clone. Gene names refer to mouse genes. The sequenced part of the CDR3 DNA is TGTGCCAGCAGGGAGAGGGGGGCGTATGCT. This encodes CASRERGAYA. The full CDR3 sequence reads CASRERGAYAEQFF. The V and J genes are TRBV13-1 and TRBJ2-1, with D tentatively TRBD2 (7 bases). The read stops 4 residues short of the end of the CDR3; the missing end is completed from the germline J gene. The CDR3 has 14 residues. In germline, CDR1 is NSHNY, CDR2 SYGAGN. The germline V and J ends were trimmed by 5 bases and 4 bases, with 13 bases remaining between them.

On this clone itself: Gene names and germline match the mouse. The sequenced fragment ends 4 residues before the CDR3 boundary, so the rest is inferred from the germline J gene. This chain joins TRBV5 and TRBJ2-5; TRBD2 aligns across 8 bases. V lost 5 bases to trimming and J lost 2 bases; unmatched junction nucleotides: 3. The CDR3 loop spans 14 amino acids. The germline V gene has CDR1 LGHNA and CDR2 YNLKQL (reference sequence). The covered CDR3 bases are TGTGCCAGCAGCAAGGGACTGGTCCAAGAC. This translates into CASSKGLVQD. The CDR3 reads in full as CASSKGLVQDTQYF.

This clone was seen only a few times. Genes and germline come from the mouse. The CDR3 end lies 4 residues beyond the end of the read and is filled in from the germline J gene. Other nucleotide sequences from this sample produce the same CDR3. The rearrangement links TRBV19 to TRBJ2-7; a weak D match, TRBD1 (6 bases). This CDR3 has 12 residues. Germline CDR1 and CDR2: FNHDT and SITEND (reference sequence). The DNA read from the CDR3 is TGTGCCAGCAGTTCTGGACAGTAT. Translating gives CASSSGQY. The whole CDR3 reads CASSSGQYEQYF.